This T cell receptor (beta chain) is drawn from a study of healthy donors' naive CD4 and CD8 T cells. Study-wide context: A new alpha primer set targeted every functional IMGT alpha variant. Regarding the study as a whole: Positive CDR3 charge linked to CD4+ cells, negative to CD8+ cells.

TCR libraries were built from 400 to 650 ng of total RNA by linear amplification. TCRdb re-analysed the reads in MiXCR, keeping a single row per CDR3 protein. The sample shows about 180,000 distinct CDR3 sequences, around three quarters of them seen only once. This clonotype was counted only a few times. No antigen is known for it. Naive T cells were sorted: CD4+CD8-CD45RO-CD45RA+ for CD4+, CD8+CD4-CD45RA+CD27bright for CD8+. This clonotype was sampled from a pool of human donors in good health; the sample pools cells from several healthy donors. The sample consisted of naive CD4+ and CD8+ T cells sorted from blood, pooled from several donors.

CDR3 DNA: TGCAGCGTCTCACAGGGAGTTTCCATCTACGAGCAGTACTTC. It encodes CSVSQGVSIYEQYF. The V call is TRBV29-1, the J call TRBJ2-7, with D possibly being TRBD1 (6 bases). Trimming shortened V by 6 bases and J by 3 bases, and 18 bases separated the two germline ends. Germline V gene data show CDR1 as SQVTM and CDR2 as ANQGSEA. This CDR3 is 14 amino acids long.